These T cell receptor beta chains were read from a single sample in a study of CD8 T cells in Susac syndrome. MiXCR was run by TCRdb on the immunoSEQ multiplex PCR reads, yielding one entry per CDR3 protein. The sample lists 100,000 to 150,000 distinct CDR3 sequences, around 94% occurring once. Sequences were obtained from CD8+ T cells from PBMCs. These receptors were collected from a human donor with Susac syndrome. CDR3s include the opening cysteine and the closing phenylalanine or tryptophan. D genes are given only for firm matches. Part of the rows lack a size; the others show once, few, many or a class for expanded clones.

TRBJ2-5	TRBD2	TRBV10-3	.	TGTGCCATCAGTGAGTCGCCTAGCGGGATTGAGGGAGAGACCCAGTACTTC	CAISESPSGIEGETQYF
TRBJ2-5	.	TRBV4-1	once	TGCGCCAGCAGCCAAGATTCCTCACGGGACGTAGCTCAAGAGACCCAGTACTTC	CASSQDSSRDVAQETQYF
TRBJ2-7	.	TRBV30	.	TGTGCCTGGAGCGAGATGACGGAGAACGAGCAGTACTTC	CAWSEMTENEQYF
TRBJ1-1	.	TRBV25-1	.	TGTGCCAGCAGTGTCCAGGGCCGTGACACTGAAGCTTTCTTT	CASSVQGRDTEAFF
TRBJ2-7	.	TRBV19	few	TGTGCCAGTACCGGCCGGGGCGACTCAAGCGAGCAGTACTTC	CASTGRGDSSEQYF
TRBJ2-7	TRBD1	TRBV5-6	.	TGTGCCAGCAGCTTGACGGGACAGGGGTCTTACGAGCAGTACTTC	CASSLTGQGSYEQYF
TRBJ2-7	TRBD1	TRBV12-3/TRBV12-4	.	TGTGCCAGCAGTACCGAAGACAGGGCTAGGTACGAGCAGTACTTC	CASSTEDRARYEQYF
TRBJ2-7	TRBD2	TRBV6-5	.	TGTGCCAGCAGTTACATAGCGGGTGGCTCCTACGAGCAGTACTTC	CASSYIAGGSYEQYF
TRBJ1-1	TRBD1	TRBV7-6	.	TGTGCCAGCAGCCCACGGACAGGGGTCAGCCTCACTGAAGCTTTCTTT	CASSPRTGVSLTEAFF
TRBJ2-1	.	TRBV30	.	TGTGCCTGGAGTGACGGGACGGGGCCCACCTACAATGAGCAGTTCTTC	CAWSDGTGPTYNEQFF
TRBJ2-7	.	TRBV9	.	TGTGCCAGCAGCGTAGCCGAAAACCCCTACGAGCAGTACTTC	CASSVAENPYEQYF
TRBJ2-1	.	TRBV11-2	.	TGTGCCAGCAACTCCTATACTCCCAATGAGCAGTTCTTC	CASNSYTPNEQFF
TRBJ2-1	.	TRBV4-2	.	TGTGCCAGCAGCCAAGCCGACAATGAGCAGTTCTTC	CASSQADNEQFF
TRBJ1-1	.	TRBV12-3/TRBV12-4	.	TGTGCCAGCAGCTTATGGTGGGGCACTGAAGCTTTCTTT	CASSLWWGTEAFF
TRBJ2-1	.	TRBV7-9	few	TGTGCCAGCAGCTTAGGTCTGGCGGAGCAGTTCTTC	CASSLGLAEQFF
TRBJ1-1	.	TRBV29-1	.	TGCAGCGTTACGAGACTCGAAGCTTTCTTT	CSVTRLEAFF
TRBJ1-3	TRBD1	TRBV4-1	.	TGCGCCAGCAGCTCAACGCTCAGGGGGTTGACCTTTGGAAACACCATATATTTT	CASSSTLRGLTFGNTIYF
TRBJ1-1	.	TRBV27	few	TGTGCCAGCCTGGGCGGGACAGAAGCTTTCTTT	CASLGGTEAFF
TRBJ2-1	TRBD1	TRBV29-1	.	TGCAGCGTTATACAGGGGGGCCTTTACAATGAGCAGTTCTTC	CSVIQGGLYNEQFF
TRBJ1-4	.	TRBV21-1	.	TGTGCCAGCAGCAAAGCAATGGATCGGACAGGCCTTACTGAAAAACTGTTTTTT	CASSKAMDRTGLTEKLFF
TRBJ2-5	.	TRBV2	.	TGTGCCAGCAGTGACTCTGGGACCCCCGGAGAGACCCAGTACTTC	CASSDSGTPGETQYF
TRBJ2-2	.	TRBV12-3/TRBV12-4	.	TGTGCCAGCAGCTCCACCAGTAGACCCGACACCGGGGAGCTGTTTTTT	CASSSTSRPDTGELFF
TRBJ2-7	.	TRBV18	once	TGTGCCAGCTCAACCGGGGGCACCTACGAGCAGTACTTC	CASSTGGTYEQYF
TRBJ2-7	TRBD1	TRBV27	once	TGTGCCAGCAGCCCGCCGGGACAGGGGGCTTTTCCGCAGTACTTC	CASSPPGQGAFPQYF
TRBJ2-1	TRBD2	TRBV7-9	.	TGTGCCAGCAGCTGGGGACTAGCGGGAGGCCATGAGCAGTTCTTC	CASSWGLAGGHEQFF
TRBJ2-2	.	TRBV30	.	TGTGCCTGGAGGGAAGGGAACACCGGGGAGCTGTTTTTT	CAWREGNTGELFF
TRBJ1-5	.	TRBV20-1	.	TGCAGTGCTAGATCTGTCCGGGAAAATCAGCCCCAGCATTTT	CSARSVRENQPQHF
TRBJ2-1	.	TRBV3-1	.	TGTGCCAGCAGCCTTGCCGGGACACCGATCTACAATGAGCAGTTCTTC	CASSLAGTPIYNEQFF
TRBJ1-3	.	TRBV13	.	TGTGCCAGCAGCTTAGGGGGGCTGGGAAACACCATATATTTT	CASSLGGLGNTIYF
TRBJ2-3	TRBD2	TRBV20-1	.	TGCAGTGCTAGACGGACTAGCGGGGGGAGGGGCAAAGATACGCAGTATTTT	CSARRTSGGRGKDTQYF
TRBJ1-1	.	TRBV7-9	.	TGTGCCAGCAGCTTGGTAGTGGACGAAGCTTTCTTT	CASSLVVDEAFF
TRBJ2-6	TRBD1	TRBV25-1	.	TGTGCCAGCAGTGAGGACAGGGAAGTTGCTGGGGCCAACGTCCTGACTTTC	CASSEDREVAGANVLTF
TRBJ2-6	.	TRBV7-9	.	TGTGCCAGCAGCCCAGCACTCAGTCCCGACCTGACTTTC	CASSPALSPDLTF
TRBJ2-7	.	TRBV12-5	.	TGTGCTAGTGCCATTAGCGTGGACTCCTACGAGCAGTACTTC	CASAISVDSYEQYF
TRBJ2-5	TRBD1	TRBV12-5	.	TGTGCTAGTGGCTATGACAGGGAAGAGACCCAGTACTTC	CASGYDREETQYF
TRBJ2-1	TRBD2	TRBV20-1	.	TGCAGTGCTAGGAGGCTAGCGGGTATCGATGAGCAGTTCTTC	CSARRLAGIDEQFF
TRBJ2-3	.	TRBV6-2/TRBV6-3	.	TGTGCCAGCAGTTACTCGAATGGGGCCACAGATACGCAGTATTTT	CASSYSNGATDTQYF
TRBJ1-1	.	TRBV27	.	TGTGCCAGCAGTCCGGAACATCCGAACACTGAAGCTTTCTTT	CASSPEHPNTEAFF
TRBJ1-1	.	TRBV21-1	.	TGTGCCAGCAGCCTCAGATCAGGGGCCCCCGGAAACCCCACTGAAGCTTTCTTT	CASSLRSGAPGNPTEAFF
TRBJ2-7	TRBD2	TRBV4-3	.	TGCGCCAGCAGCCCCTCGGCGGGAGGGCCGCGGGAGCAGTACTTC	CASSPSAGGPREQYF
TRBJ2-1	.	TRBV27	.	TGTGCCAGCAGTTTCTACAATGAGCAGTTCTTC	CASSFYNEQFF